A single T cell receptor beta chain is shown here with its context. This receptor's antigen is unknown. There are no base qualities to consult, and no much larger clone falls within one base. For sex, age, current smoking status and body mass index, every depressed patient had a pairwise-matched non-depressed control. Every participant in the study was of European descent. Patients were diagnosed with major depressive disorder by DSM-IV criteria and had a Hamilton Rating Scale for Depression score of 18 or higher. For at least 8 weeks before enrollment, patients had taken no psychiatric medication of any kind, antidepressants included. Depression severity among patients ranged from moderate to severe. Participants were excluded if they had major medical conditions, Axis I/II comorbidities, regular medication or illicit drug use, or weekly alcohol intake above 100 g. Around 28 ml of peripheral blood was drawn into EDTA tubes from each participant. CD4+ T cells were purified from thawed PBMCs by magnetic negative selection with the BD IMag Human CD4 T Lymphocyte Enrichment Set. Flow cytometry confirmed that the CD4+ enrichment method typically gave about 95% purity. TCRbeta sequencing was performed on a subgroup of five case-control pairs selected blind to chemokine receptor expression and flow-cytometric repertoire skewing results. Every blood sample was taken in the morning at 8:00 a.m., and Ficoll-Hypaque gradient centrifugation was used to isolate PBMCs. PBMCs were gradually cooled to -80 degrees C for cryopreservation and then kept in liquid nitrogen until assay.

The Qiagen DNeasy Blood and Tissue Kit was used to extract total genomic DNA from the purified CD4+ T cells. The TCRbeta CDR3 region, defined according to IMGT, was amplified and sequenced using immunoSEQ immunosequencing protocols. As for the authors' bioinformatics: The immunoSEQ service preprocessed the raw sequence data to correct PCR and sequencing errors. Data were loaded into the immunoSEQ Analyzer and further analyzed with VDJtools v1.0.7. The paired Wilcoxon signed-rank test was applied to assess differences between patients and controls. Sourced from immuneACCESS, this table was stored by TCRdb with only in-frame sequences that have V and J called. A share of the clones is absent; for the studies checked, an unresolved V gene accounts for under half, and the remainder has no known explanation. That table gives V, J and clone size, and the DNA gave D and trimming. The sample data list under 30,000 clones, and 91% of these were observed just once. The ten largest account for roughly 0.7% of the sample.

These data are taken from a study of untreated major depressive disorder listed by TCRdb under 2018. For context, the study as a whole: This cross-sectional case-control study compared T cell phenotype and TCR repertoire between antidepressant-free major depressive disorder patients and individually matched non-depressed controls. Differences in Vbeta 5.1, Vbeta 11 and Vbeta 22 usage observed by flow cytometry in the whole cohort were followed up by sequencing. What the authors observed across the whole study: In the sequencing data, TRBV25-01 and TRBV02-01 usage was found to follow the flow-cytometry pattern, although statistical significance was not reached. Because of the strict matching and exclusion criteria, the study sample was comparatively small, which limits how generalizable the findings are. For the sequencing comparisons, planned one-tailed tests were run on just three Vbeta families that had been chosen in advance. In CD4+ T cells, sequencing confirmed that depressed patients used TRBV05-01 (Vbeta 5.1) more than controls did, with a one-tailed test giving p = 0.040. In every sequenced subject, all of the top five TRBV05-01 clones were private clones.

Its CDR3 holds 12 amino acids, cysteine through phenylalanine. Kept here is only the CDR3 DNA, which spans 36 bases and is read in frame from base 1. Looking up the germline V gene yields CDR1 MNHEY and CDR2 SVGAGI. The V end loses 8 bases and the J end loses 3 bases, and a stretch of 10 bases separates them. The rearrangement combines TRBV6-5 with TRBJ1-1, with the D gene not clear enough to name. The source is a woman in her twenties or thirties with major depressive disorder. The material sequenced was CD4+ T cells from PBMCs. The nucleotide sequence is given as TGTGCCAGCCGCTCGGGATACACTGAAGCTTTCTTT. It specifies CASRSGYTEAFF.